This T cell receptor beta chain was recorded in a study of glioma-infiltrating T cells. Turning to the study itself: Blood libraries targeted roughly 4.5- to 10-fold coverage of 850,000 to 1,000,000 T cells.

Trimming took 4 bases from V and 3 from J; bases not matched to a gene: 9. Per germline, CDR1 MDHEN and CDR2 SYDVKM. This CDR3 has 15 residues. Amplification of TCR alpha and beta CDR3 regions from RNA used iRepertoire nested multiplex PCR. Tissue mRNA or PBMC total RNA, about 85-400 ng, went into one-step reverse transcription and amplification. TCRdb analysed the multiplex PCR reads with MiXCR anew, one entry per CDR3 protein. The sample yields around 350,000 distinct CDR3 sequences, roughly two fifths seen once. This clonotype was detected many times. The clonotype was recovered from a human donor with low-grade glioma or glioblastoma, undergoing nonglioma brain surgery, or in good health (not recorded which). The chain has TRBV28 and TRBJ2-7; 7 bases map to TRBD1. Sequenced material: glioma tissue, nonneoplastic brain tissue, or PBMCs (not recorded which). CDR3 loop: CASSSLQGTLYEQYF. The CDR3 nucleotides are TGTGCCAGCAGTTCCCTACAGGGGACCCTCTACGAGCAGTACTTC.